The rows below give T cell receptor beta chains drawn from one sample of a study of cytomegalovirus exposure and HLA in healthy donors. Data came from immunoSEQ multiplex PCR; TCRdb stores just in-frame clones and leaves some out. The sample contains a few hundred thousand clones, nearly 95% of which appear only once. The material sequenced was PBMCs. Receptors were obtained from a girl aged 2 to 10 in good health and CMV-seronegative. The CDR3 runs from the conserved cysteine through the conserved F or W. D genes are given only for firm matches. Only part of the rows carry a size: once, few, many, or a class if the clone is expanded.

D	V	J	size	CDR3	DNA
.	TRBV5-4	TRBJ1-6	.	CASSLVGGLSPLHF	TGTGCCAGCAGCTTGGTCGGGGGTCTCTCACCCCTCCACTTT
TRBD1	TRBV27	TRBJ2-7	.	CASTGQGASYEQYF	TGTGCCAGCACCGGACAGGGGGCCTCCTACGAGCAGTACTTC
TRBD2	TRBV6-5	TRBJ2-5	.	CASSYGGLAGEETQYF	TGTGCCAGCAGTTACGGGGGACTAGCGGGAGAGGAGACCCAGTACTTC
TRBD1	TRBV10-1	TRBJ2-2	.	CASSGTARAESRRGELFF	TGCGCCAGCAGCGGGACAGCCCGTGCTGAGAGTCGCCGTGGGGAGCTGTTTTTT
.	TRBV6-5	TRBJ2-7	.	CASSYRAGLSYEQYF	TGTGCCAGCAGTTATCGGGCAGGGCTCTCCTACGAGCAGTACTTC
.	TRBV18	TRBJ1-3	.	CASSPLPGQDCF	TGTGCCAGCTCACCGTTACCGGGACAAGATTGTTTT
TRBD2	TRBV5-1	TRBJ2-3	.	CASSFLAGRRTDTQYF	TGCGCCAGCAGCTTTCTAGCGGGAAGGCGCACAGATACGCAGTATTTT
TRBD2	TRBV19	TRBJ2-3	.	CASRNSGRDTDTQYF	TGTGCCAGTAGGAATAGCGGGAGGGACACAGATACGCAGTATTTT
TRBD1	TRBV7-9	TRBJ1-6	.	CASSAGQGLNPYNSPLHF	TGTGCCAGCAGCGCGGGACAGGGCCTTAACCCCTATAATTCACCCCTCCACTTT
.	TRBV19	TRBJ2-2	.	CASNPPGNTGELFF	TGTGCCAGTAACCCCCCGGGGAACACCGGGGAGCTGTTTTTT
.	TRBV30	TRBJ1-2	.	CAWSLRTSPGNYGYTF	TGTGCCTGGTCTCTAAGGACCTCGCCAGGGAACTATGGCTACACCTTC
TRBD1	TRBV28	TRBJ1-6	.	CASSFGGTETSPLHF	TGTGCCAGCAGTTTCGGCGGGACAGAGACTTCACCCCTCCACTTT
.	TRBV18	TRBJ2-5	.	CASSPASQETQYF	TGTGCCAGCTCACCGGCCAGTCAAGAGACCCAGTACTTC
TRBD1	TRBV19	TRBJ1-2	once	CASSLGTGGVSANYGYTF	TGTGCCAGTAGCCTCGGGACAGGGGGCGTTTCGGCTAACTATGGCTACACCTTC
.	TRBV2	TRBJ1-3	.	CARTQVSGNTIYF	TGTGCCAGGACACAGGTTTCTGGAAACACCATATATTTT
.	TRBV13	TRBJ2-3	.	CASSSNEVADTQYF	TGTGCCAGCAGCTCCAATGAGGTGGCGGATACGCAGTATTTT
TRBD2	TRBV5-1	TRBJ2-5	.	CASSFSGKGQETQYF	TGCGCCAGCAGCTTTAGCGGGAAGGGGCAAGAGACCCAGTACTTC
TRBD1	TRBV27	TRBJ2-7	.	CASSARTGVRNEQYF	TGTGCCAGCAGTGCAAGGACAGGGGTAAGGAACGAGCAGTACTTC
.	TRBV6-5	TRBJ1-2	.	CASDGGYTF	TGTGCCAGCGACGGGGGCTACACCTTC
.	TRBV28	TRBJ2-7	.	CASQEWGGGEQYF	TGTGCCAGCCAGGAGTGGGGAGGGGGGGAGCAGTACTTC
.	TRBV10-1	TRBJ2-1	.	CASSPRAGPYNEQFF	TGCGCCAGCAGCCCAAGGGCGGGACCCTACAATGAGCAGTTCTTC
.	TRBV5-4	TRBJ1-2	.	CASSPNRESYGYTF	TGTGCCAGCAGCCCAAACAGGGAAAGCTATGGCTACACCTTC
TRBD1	TRBV30	TRBJ2-1	.	CAWSYYRGSSYNEQFF	TGTGCCTGGAGTTACTACAGGGGGAGCTCCTACAATGAGCAGTTCTTC
TRBD1	TRBV29-1	TRBJ2-1	.	CSQESGGRHEQFF	TGCAGCCAAGAATCAGGGGGCAGGCATGAGCAGTTCTTC
.	TRBV7-6	TRBJ1-1	.	CASSSTIPTQGLGTEAFF	TGTGCCAGCAGCTCCACAATACCTACACAGGGTTTGGGCACTGAAGCTTTCTTT
.	TRBV15	TRBJ2-3	.	CATSSFSTQYF	TGTGCCACCAGCAGCTTTTCCACGCAGTATTTT
.	TRBV10-3	TRBJ1-4	.	CAISESAGRGGEKLFF	TGTGCCATCAGTGAGTCGGCGGGTAGGGGAGGAGAAAAACTGTTTTTT
TRBD1	TRBV2	TRBJ2-7	.	CASWGTGGPYEQYF	TGTGCCAGCTGGGGGACAGGGGGCCCCTACGAGCAGTACTTC
TRBD1	TRBV28	TRBJ2-2	.	CASSLGTANTGELFF	TGTGCCAGCAGCCTTGGGACAGCGAACACCGGGGAGCTGTTTTTT
TRBD2	TRBV7-9	TRBJ2-3	.	CASSLGTKADTQYF	TGTGCCAGCAGTCTAGGGACTAAGGCGGATACGCAGTATTTT
.	TRBV13	TRBJ1-1	.	CASTSRNTEAFF	TGTGCCAGCACCTCGAGGAACACTGAAGCTTTCTTT
TRBD1	TRBV7-9	TRBJ1-5	.	CASSLARTGNNQSQHF	TGTGCCAGCAGCTTAGCGAGGACAGGTAACAATCAGTCCCAGCATTTT
TRBD2	TRBV5-4	TRBJ2-7	.	CASSAEGVTSGVTYEQYF	TGTGCCAGCAGCGCGGAAGGGGTGACTAGCGGGGTTACCTACGAGCAGTACTTC
TRBD2	TRBV5-4	TRBJ2-1	.	CASSLVGPGGYNEQFF	TGTGCCAGCAGCTTGGTGGGGCCGGGGGGCTACAATGAGCAGTTCTTC
TRBD2	TRBV6-5	TRBJ2-7	.	CASSLTSGRAGYEQYF	TGTGCCAGCAGTTTAACTAGCGGGAGGGCCGGATACGAGCAGTACTTC
.	TRBV27	TRBJ2-3	.	CASSPLGAVYGTQYF	TGTGCCAGCAGTCCACTCGGAGCTGTTTACGGTACGCAGTATTTT
.	TRBV6-1	TRBJ2-5	once	CANSDKQETQYF	TGTGCCAATTCCGACAAACAAGAGACCCAGTACTTC
.	TRBV18	TRBJ2-7	once	CASSPWNRDYEQYF	TGTGCCAGCTCACCGTGGAACAGGGACTACGAGCAGTACTTC
TRBD1	TRBV5-6	TRBJ1-4	once	CASSPGQAGTTTNEKLFF	TGTGCCAGCAGCCCGGGACAGGCCGGGACAACAACTAATGAAAAACTGTTTTTT
TRBD2	TRBV13	TRBJ2-1	once	CASSLGPPRLAGGPYNEQFF	TGTGCCAGCAGCTTAGGCCCACCTCGACTAGCGGGAGGGCCGTACAATGAGCAGTTCTTC
.	TRBV11-2	TRBJ1-2	.	CASSPRPDSLPLANYGYTF	TGTGCCAGCAGCCCCCGCCCGGACAGTTTGCCTCTAGCTAACTATGGCTACACCTTC
TRBD2	TRBV19	TRBJ2-7	.	CASSIDRLAGDHEQYF	TGTGCCAGTAGTATAGATCGGTTAGCGGGAGACCACGAGCAGTACTTC
.	TRBV10-3	TRBJ1-2	.	CAMAQDRGYTF	TGTGCCATGGCCCAGGACAGAGGCTACACCTTC
.	TRBV6-5	TRBJ2-7	.	CATTGGDEQYF	TGTGCCACCACAGGGGGGGACGAGCAGTACTTC
TRBD2	TRBV2	TRBJ2-7	.	CASTEGRVPIPEQYF	TGTGCCAGCACCGAGGGGAGGGTCCCCATCCCCGAGCAGTACTTC
.	TRBV6-6	TRBJ2-7	.	CASSYSPDNSYEQYF	TGTGCCAGCAGTTACTCGCCAGACAACTCCTACGAGCAGTACTTC
.	TRBV28	TRBJ1-2	.	CASSLTDNYGYTF	TGTGCCAGCAGTTTGACAGATAACTATGGCTACACCTTC
TRBD1	TRBV5-4	TRBJ1-4	.	CASSPWQGAPTTNEKLFF	TGTGCCAGCAGCCCCTGGCAGGGGGCTCCCACAACTAATGAAAAACTGTTTTTT
.	TRBV6-1	TRBJ2-7	.	CASREEGALGEQYF	TGTGCCAGCAGGGAGGAGGGTGCCCTCGGCGAGCAGTACTTC
.	TRBV27	TRBJ1-4	.	CASRARTIYNEKLFF	TGTGCCAGCCGTGCCAGGACAATCTATAATGAAAAACTGTTTTTT
TRBD1	TRBV18	TRBJ1-3	.	CASSSLRGQGALSSGNTIYF	TGTGCCAGCTCATCTCTTAGGGGACAGGGGGCACTGAGCTCTGGAAACACCATATATTTT
.	TRBV6-1	TRBJ1-4	.	CASSETLGGGEKLFF	TGTGCCAGCAGTGAGACGTTGGGGGGTGGGGAAAAACTGTTTTTT
TRBD1	TRBV19	TRBJ1-1	.	CASIKQGPNTEAFF	TGTGCCAGTATTAAACAGGGGCCCAACACTGAAGCTTTCTTT
TRBD1	TRBV18	TRBJ1-1	.	CASSPIGGQKNTEAFF	TGTGCCAGCTCACCTATAGGGGGACAGAAGAACACTGAAGCTTTCTTT
.	TRBV6-7	TRBJ1-2	.	CASSRIGGHRTGYTF	TGTGCCAGCTCTAGAATCGGGGGGCATCGAACGGGCTACACCTTC